This T cell receptor beta chain is drawn from a study of shared clonotypes between healthy human individuals. Assay used: immunoSEQ multiplex PCR; TCRdb lists only in-frame clones, some missing. The sample yields a few million clones, more than 90% seen once. Recent acute infections and vaccinations were absent in the healthy HIV-negative adult donors. Each donor was a Caucasian adult residing in Nashville, Tennessee. The V and J ends lost 4 bases and 6 bases, in that order; junction bases with no gene match: 10. Germline V CDR1 and CDR2: SGHVS, FQNEAQ. CDR3 size: 16 residues. Study outcomes and limitations: The sole specimen, blood, was sampled, and tissue repertoires likely differ. Some clonotypes were shared by all four sorted-subset donors, while others were not shared. The non-shared ones had lower generation probabilities than the shared ones.

Comments on this clone: Antigen specificity is unknown.

This clonotype was obtained from a man aged 18 to 29 in good health. What was sequenced was naive CD4+ T cells sorted from blood. This sample's subset: CD45RA+ positively selected. The chain is built from TRBV7-8 and TRBJ1-5; 9 bases line up with TRBD1. CDR3 residues: CASSSTRTGEVQPQHF. In DNA form, the CDR3 reads TGTGCCAGCAGCTCGACCCGGACAGGGGAGGTTCAGCCCCAGCATTTT.